The table lists the clone carrying this T cell receptor beta chain with many counts. Antigen unknown. V lost 2 bases to trimming and J lost 2 bases, with 20 bases between them. Germline V gene data show CDR1 as SGHDT and CDR2 as YYEEEE. The CDR3 length is 18 residues. This record comes from a study of T cells after yellow fever vaccination. Template-switching 5'RACE yielded the TCR cDNA; a universal primer site and UMIs were added in the process. TCRdb re-called the 5' RACE reads through MiXCR, storing one row per CDR3 protein. The sample lists 310,000 or so distinct CDR3 sequences; 6.8% were seen once. Study-level findings and limits: Relatively few clonotypes were ones that appeared in both CD4 and CD8 compartments. Weaker overall, the secondary response nonetheless peaked faster (day 5 versus 15). FACS-sorted repertoires could harbor abundant contaminating bulk-population clonotypes.

The V and J genes are TRBV5-6 and TRBJ2-1; possibly TRBD2 for D (5 bases). The clonotype comes from a man aged 18 to 30 who received the YFV17D yellow fever vaccine. This material consisted of PBMCs, taken roughly seven weeks after the first yellow fever vaccination. The CDR3 loop reads CASSFPGGFASPYNEQFF. In DNA form, the CDR3 reads TGTGCCAGCAGCTTTCCAGGAGGCTTCGCCTCCCCCTACAATGAGCAGTTCTTC.